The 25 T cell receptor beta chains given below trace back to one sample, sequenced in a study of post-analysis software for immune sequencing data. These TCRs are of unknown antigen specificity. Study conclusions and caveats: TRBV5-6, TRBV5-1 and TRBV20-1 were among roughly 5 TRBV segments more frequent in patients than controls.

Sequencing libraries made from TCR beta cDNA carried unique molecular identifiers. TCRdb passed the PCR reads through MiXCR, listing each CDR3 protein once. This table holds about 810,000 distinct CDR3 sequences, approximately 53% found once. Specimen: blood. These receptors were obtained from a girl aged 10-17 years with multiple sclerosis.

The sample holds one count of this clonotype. The CDR3 loop is CASSPRQGLSSVYGYTF. The CDR3 nucleotides read TGCGCCAGCAGCCCGAGACAGGGGCTGAGTTCTGTCTATGGCTACACCTTC. The J gene is TRBJ1-2, the V gene TRBV5-1; 8 bases match TRBD1. CDR1 is SGHRS and CDR2 is YFSETQ in the germline V gene. V lost 4 bases, J lost 4 bases, and 15 bases stayed unmatched. The CDR3 covers 17 residues.

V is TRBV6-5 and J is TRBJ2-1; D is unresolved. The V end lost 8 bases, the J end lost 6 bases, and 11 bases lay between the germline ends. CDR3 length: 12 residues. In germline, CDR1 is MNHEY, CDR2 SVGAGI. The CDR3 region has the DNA TGTGCCAGCTCCAATCCCACCAATGAGCAGTTCTTC. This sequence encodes CASSNPTNEQFF.

The CDR3 is CSAPPAPSGYTF. CDR3 nucleotide sequence: TGCAGTGCTCCTCCCGCCCCCTCGGGCTACACCTTC. The chain recombines TRBV20-1 with TRBJ1-2, with D uncertain. The V end was cut by 5 bases, the J end by 8 bases, with 15 bases between. The germline V gene encodes CDR1 DFQATT and CDR2 SNEGSKA (reference sequence). The CDR3 covers 12 residues.

For the CDR3, the DNA is TGTGCCAGCAGCAATAAATATTGGGCCTCCCAAGAGACCCAGTACTTC. Translating gives CASSNKYWASQETQYF. The V call is TRBV7-8, the J call TRBJ2-5; D gene ambiguous. With 5 bases removed from V and 1 base from J, the gap between germline ends came to 17 bases. CDR1 is SGHVS and CDR2 is FQNEAQ in the germline V gene. The CDR3 loop spans 16 amino acids.

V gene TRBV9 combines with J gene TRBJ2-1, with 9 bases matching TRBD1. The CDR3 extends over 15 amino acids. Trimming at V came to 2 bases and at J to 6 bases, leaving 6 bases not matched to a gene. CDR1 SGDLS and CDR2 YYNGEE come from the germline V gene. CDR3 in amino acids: CASSVSGQGANEQFF. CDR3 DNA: TGTGCCAGCAGCGTTTCGGGACAGGGCGCCAATGAGCAGTTCTTC.

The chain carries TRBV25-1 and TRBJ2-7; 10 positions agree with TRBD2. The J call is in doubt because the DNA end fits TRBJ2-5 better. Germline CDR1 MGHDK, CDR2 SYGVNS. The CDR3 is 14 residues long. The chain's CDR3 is CASSVTSGLETQYF. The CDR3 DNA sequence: TGTGCCAGCAGTGTGACTAGCGGGCTAGAGACCCAGTACTTC.

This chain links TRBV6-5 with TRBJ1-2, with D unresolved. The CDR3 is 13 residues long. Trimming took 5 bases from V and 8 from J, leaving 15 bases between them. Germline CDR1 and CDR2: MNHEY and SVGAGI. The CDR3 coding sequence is TGTGCCAGCAGTCCCACAGCCCCAGTCGGCTACACCTTC. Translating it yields CASSPTAPVGYTF.

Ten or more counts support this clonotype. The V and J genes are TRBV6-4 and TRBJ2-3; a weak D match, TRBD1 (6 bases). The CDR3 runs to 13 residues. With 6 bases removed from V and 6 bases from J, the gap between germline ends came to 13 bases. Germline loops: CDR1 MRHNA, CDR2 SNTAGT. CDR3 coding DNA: TGTGCCAGCAGCAAACAGGGACGCGATACGCAGTATTTT. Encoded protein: CASSKQGRDTQYF.

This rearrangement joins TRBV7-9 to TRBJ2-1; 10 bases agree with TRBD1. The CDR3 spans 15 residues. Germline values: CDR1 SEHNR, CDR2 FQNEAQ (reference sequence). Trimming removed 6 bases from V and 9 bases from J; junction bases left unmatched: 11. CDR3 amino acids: CASRGQGPTRVEQFF. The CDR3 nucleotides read TGTGCCAGCAGGGGACAGGGGCCAACGAGGGTTGAGCAGTTCTTC.

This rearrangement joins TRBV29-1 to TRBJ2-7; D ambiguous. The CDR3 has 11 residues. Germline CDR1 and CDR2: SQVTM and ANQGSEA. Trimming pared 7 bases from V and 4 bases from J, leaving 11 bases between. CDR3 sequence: CSAKRAYEQYF. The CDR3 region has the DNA TGCAGCGCTAAAAGGGCTTACGAGCAGTACTTC.

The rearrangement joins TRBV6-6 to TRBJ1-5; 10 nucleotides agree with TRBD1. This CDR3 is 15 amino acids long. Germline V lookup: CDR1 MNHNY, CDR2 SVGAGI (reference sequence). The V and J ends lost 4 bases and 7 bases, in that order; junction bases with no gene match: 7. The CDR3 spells CASSLGQGEWQPQHF. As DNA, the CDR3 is TGTGCCAGCAGTTTAGGACAGGGGGAGTGGCAGCCCCAGCATTTT.

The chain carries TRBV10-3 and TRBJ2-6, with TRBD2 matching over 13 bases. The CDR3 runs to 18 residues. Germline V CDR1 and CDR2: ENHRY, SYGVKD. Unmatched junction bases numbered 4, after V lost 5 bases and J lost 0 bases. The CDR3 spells CAISLTSGGGSGANVLTF. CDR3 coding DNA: TGTGCCATCAGTCTCACTAGCGGGGGGGGCTCTGGGGCCAACGTCCTGACTTTC.

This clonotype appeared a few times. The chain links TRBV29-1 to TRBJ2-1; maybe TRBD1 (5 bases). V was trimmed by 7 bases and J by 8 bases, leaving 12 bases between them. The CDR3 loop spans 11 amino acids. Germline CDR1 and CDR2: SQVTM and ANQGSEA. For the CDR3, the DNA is TGCAGCGCTACTAAAGGGGATGAGCAGTTCTTC. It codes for CSATKGDEQFF.

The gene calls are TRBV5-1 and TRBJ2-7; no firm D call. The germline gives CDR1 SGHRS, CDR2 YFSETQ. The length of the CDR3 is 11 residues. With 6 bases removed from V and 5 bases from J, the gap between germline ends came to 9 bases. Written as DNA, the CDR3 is TGCGCCAGCATGTATCGAGACGAGCAGTACTTC. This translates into CASMYRDEQYF.

The CDR3 bases are TGTGCCAGCAGCCCGCGGGGGACAATGAGTGTCTATGGCTACACCTTC. This sequence encodes CASSPRGTMSVYGYTF. This chain connects TRBV7-9 to TRBJ1-2; possible D gene TRBD1, 6 bases. Per germline, CDR1 SEHNR and CDR2 FQNEAQ (reference sequence). With 5 bases removed from V and 4 bases from J, the gap between germline ends came to 20 bases. This CDR3 has 16 amino acids.

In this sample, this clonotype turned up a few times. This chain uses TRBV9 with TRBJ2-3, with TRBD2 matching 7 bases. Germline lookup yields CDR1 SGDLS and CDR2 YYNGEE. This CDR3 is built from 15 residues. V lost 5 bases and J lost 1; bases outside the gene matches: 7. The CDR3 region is CASSRSGGGTDTQYF. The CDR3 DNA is TGTGCCAGCAGTCGATCGGGGGGAGGCACAGATACGCAGTATTTT.

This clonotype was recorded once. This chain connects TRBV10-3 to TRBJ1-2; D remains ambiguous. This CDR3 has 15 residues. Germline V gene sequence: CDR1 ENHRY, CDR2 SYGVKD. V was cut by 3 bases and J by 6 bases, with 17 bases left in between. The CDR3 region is CAISDESPRSNGYTF. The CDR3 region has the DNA TGTGCCATCAGTGATGAGTCCCCCAGGTCTAATGGCTACACCTTC.

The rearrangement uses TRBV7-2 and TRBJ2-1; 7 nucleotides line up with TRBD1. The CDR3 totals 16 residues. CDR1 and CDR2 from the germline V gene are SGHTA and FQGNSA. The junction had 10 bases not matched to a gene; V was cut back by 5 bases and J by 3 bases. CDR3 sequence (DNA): TGTGCCAGCAGCGCTCGCTGGGGGACAGTCTACAATGAGCAGTTCTTC. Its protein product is CASSARWGTVYNEQFF.

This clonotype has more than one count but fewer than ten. The CDR3 nucleotides read TGCGCCAGCAGCGCCCTATTGACAGCCTACCAAGAGACCCAGTACTTC. It encodes CASSALLTAYQETQYF. The rearrangement joins TRBV5-1 to TRBJ2-5; D might be TRBD1 (5 bases). Trimming pared 4 bases from V and 0 bases from J, leaving 16 bases between. The CDR3 is 16 residues long. Germline CDR1 and CDR2: SGHRS and YFSETQ.

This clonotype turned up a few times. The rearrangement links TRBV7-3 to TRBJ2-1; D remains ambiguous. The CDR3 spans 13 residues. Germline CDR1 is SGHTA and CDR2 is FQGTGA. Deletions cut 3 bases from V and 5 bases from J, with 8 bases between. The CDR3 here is CASSFSGNNEQFF. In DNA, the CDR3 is TGTGCCAGCAGCTTCTCAGGAAACAATGAGCAGTTCTTC.

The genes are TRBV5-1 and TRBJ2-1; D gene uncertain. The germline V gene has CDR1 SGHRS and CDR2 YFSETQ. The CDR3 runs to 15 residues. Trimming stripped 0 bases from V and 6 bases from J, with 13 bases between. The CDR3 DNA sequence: TGCGCCAGCAGCTTGGTGGGCAGTGGGATCAATGAGCAGTTCTTC. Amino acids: CASSLVGSGINEQFF.

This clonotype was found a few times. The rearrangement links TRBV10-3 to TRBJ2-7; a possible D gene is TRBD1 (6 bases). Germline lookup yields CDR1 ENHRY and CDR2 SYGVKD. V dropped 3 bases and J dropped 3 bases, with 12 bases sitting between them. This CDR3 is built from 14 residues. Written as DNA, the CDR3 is TGTGCCATCAGTGATCCTACAGGGTACTACGAGCAGTACTTC. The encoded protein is CAISDPTGYYEQYF.

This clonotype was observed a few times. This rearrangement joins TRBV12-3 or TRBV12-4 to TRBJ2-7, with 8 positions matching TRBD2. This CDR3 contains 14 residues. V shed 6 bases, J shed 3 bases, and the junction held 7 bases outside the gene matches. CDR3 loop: CASRPNGRGYEQYF. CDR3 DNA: TGTGCCAGCAGACCTAACGGGAGGGGCTACGAGCAGTACTTC.

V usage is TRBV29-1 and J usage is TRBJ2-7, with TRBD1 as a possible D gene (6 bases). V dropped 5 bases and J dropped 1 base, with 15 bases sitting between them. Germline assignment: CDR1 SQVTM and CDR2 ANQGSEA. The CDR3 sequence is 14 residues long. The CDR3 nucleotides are TGCAGCGTTACCGGCCAAGGGGGTTCCTACGAGCAGTACTTC. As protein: CSVTGQGGSYEQYF.

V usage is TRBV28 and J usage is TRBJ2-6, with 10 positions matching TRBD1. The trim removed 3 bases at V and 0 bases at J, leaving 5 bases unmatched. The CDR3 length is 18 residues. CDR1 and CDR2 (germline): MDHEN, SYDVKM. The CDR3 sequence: CASSFPGQGLSGANVLTF. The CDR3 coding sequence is TGTGCCAGCAGTTTCCCGGGACAGGGGCTCTCTGGGGCCAACGTCCTGACTTTC.